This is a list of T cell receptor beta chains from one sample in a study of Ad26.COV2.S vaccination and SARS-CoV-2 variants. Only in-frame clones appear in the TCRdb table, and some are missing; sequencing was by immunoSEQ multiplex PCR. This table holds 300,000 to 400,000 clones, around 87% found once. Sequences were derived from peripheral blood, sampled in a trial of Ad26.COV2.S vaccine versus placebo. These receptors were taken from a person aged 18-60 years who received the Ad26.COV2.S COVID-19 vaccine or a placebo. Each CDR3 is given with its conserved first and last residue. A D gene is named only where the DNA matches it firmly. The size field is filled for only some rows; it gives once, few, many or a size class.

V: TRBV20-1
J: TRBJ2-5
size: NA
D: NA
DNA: TGCAGTGCTAGTGGAGGGAAAGAGACCCAGTACTTC
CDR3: CSASGGKETQYF

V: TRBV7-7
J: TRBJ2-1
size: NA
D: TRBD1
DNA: TGTGCTAGCACCCCAACAGGGGGCGATTCCTACAATGAGCAGTTCTTC
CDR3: CASTPTGGDSYNEQFF

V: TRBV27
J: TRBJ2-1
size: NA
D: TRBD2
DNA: TGTGCCAGCAGTCTTACTAGCGGGCTATACAATGAGCAGTTCTTC
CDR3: CASSLTSGLYNEQFF

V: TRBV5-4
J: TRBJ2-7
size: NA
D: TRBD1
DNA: TGTGCCAGCAGCAAAATGGGACAGATCTACGAGCAGTACTTC
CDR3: CASSKMGQIYEQYF

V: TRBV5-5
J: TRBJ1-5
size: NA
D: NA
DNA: TGTGCCAGCAGCCTTACCCCCACGGGAGGCGGCAATCAGCCCCAGCATTTT
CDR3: CASSLTPTGGGNQPQHF

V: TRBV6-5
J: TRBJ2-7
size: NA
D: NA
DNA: TGTGCAGGGGGGGAAGGGTACGAGCAGTACTTC
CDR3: CAGGEGYEQYF

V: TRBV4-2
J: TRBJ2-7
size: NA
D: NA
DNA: TGTGCCAGCAGCCAGGCAACAGGGACTTCCATCCCCCTCGAGCAGTACTTC
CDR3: CASSQATGTSIPLEQYF

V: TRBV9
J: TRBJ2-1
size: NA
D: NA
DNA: TGTGCCAGCAGCGCTGGACAGATGTACAATGAGCAGTTCTTC
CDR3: CASSAGQMYNEQFF

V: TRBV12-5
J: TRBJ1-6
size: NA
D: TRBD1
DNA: TGTGCTAGTGGTTTGATCGTCAGGGGGCGCGGATCCCTCCACTTT
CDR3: CASGLIVRGRGSLHF

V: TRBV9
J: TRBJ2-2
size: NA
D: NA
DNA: TGTGCCAGCAGCGTAGGTAGGCAGCATACCGGGGAGCTGTTTTTT
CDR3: CASSVGRQHTGELFF

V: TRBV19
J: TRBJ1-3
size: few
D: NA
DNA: TGTGCCAGTTCTGGGGGAAGCTCTGGAAACACCATATATTTT
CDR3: CASSGGSSGNTIYF